These 4 T cell receptor beta chains originate from one sample sequenced in a study of OX40 agonist ivuxolimab in advanced cancers. Sequencing was performed with immunoSEQ multiplex PCR; in TCRdb, only in-frame clones are kept and a portion is missing. The sample carries 100,000 to 140,000 clones, under 95% recorded once. Source: CD4+ or CD8+ T cells sorted from blood, taken in a trial of the OX40 agonist ivuxolimab. The receptors here all came from an adult with an advanced solid tumor such as melanoma, head and neck, liver or kidney cancer.

This sequence joins TRBV5-4 and TRBJ1-2, with a possible D match to TRBD1 (5 bases). The CDR3 runs to 15 residues. The germline gives CDR1 SGHNT, CDR2 YYREEE (reference sequence). Between the trimmed V and J ends, which lost 0 bases and 0 bases, there was a span of 9 bases. The CDR3 coding sequence is TGTGCCAGCAGCTTGGGGGGCGTTGCTAACTATGGCTACACCTTC. This gives the protein CASSLGGVANYGYTF.

This chain joins TRBV5-1 and TRBJ2-1; TRBD2 aligns across 14 bases. The V and J ends lost 3 bases and 3 bases, in that order; junction bases with no gene match: 14. CDR3 length: 20 amino acids. Germline V lookup: CDR1 SGHRS, CDR2 YFSETQ. The CDR3: CASSSGQGLAGVGVYNEQFF. The CDR3 bases are TGCGCCAGCAGCTCGGGCCAGGGACTAGCGGGAGTAGGGGTCTACAATGAGCAGTTCTTC.

The rearrangement joins TRBV27 to TRBJ2-7; D may be TRBD1 (6 bases). The germline gives CDR1 MNHEY, CDR2 SMNVEV (reference sequence). CDR3 size: 14 residues. V was trimmed by 3 bases and J by 4 bases, leaving 13 bases between them. This chain's CDR3 is CASSLGRGTYEQYF. The CDR3 region has the DNA TGTGCCAGCAGTTTGGGCAGGGGAACGTACGAGCAGTACTTC.

In its sample, this clone ranks as medium-sized (0.01 to 0.1%). The V and J genes are TRBV27 and TRBJ1-1; unclear D gene. CDR1 and CDR2 (germline): MNHEY, SMNVEV (reference sequence). Trimming pared 6 bases from V and 1 base from J, leaving 3 bases between. The CDR3 totals 11 residues. The CDR3 nucleotides read TGTGCCAGCAGGAAGAACACTGAAGCTTTCTTT. Residues: CASRKNTEAFF.